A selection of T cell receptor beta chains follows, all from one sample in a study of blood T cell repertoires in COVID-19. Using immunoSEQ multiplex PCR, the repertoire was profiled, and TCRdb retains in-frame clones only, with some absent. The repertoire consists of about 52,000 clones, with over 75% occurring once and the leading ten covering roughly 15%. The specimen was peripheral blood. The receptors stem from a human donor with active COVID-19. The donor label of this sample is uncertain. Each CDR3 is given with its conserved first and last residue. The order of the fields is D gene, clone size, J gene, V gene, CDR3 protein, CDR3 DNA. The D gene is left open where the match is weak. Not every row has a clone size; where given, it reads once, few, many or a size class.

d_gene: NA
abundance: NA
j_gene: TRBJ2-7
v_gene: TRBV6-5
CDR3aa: CASSYSPRVEEQYF
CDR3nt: TGTGCCAGCAGTTACTCTCCCAGGGTGGAAGAGCAGTACTTC

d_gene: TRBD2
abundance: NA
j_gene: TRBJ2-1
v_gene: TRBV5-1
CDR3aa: CASSLGTSGGEQFF
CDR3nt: TGCGCCAGCAGCCTGGGGACTAGCGGGGGTGAGCAGTTCTTC

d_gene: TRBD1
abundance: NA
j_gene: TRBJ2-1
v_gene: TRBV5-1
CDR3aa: CASSWGQASSYNEQFF
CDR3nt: TGCGCCAGCAGCTGGGGACAGGCCAGCTCCTACAATGAGCAGTTCTTC

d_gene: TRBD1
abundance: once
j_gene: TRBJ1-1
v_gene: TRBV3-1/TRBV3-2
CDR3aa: CASSQVWDSSEAFF
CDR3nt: TGTGCCAGCAGCCAAGTCTGGGACAGCTCTGAAGCTTTCTTT

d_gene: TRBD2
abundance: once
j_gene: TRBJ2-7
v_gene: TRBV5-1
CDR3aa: CASSLVASGGIEQYF
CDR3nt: TGCGCCAGCAGCTTGGTGGCTAGCGGGGGGATCGAGCAGTACTTC

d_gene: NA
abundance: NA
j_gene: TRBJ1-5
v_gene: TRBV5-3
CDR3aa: CARSQRGNQPQHF
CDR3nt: TGTGCCAGAAGCCAGAGGGGCAATCAGCCCCAGCATTTT

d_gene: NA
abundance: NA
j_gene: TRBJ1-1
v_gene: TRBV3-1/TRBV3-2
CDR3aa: CASSHRQAMNTEAFF
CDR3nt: TGTGCCAGCAGCCACCGACAGGCCATGAACACTGAAGCTTTCTTT

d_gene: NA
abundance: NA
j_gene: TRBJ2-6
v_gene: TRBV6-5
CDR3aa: CASSYTGSGANVLTF
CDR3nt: TGTGCCAGCAGTTACACGGGTAGTGGGGCCAACGTCCTGACTTTC

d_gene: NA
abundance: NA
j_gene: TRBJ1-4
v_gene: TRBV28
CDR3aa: CASSAPGLSNEKLFF
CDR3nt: TGTGCCAGCAGTGCCCCAGGGTTATCTAATGAAAAACTGTTTTTT

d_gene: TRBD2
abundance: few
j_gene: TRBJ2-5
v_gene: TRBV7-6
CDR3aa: CASSPVGLAQETQYF
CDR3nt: TGTGCCAGCAGCCCAGTGGGACTAGCACAAGAGACCCAGTACTTC

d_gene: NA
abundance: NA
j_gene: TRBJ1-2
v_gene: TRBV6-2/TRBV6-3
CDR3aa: CASSYPGAEGYTF
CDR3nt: TGTGCCAGCAGTTATCCTGGGGCGGAGGGCTACACCTTC

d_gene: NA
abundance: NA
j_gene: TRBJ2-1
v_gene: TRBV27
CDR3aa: CASSFRQYNEQFF
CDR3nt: TGTGCCAGCAGTTTTCGACAGTACAATGAGCAGTTCTTC

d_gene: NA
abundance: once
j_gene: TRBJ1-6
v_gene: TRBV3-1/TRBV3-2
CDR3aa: CASSHYRSTYNSPLHF
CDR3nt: TGTGCCAGCAGCCACTACAGGTCTACATATAATTCACCCCTCCACTTT

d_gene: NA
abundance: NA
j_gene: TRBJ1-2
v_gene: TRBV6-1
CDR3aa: CASSAVNRAHSYGYTF
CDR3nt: TGTGCCAGCAGTGCCGTCAACAGAGCCCATTCCTATGGCTACACCTTC

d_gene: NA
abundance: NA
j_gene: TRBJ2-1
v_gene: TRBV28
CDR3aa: CASTPLGGFTYNEQFF
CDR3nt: TGTGCCAGCACCCCTCTTGGGGGGTTCACCTACAATGAGCAGTTCTTC

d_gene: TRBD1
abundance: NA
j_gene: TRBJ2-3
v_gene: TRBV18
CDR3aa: CASSPQGAVTDTQYF
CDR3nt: TGTGCCAGCTCACCACAGGGGGCGGTTACAGATACGCAGTATTTT

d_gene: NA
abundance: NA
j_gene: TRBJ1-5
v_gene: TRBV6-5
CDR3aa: CASSYAGSNQPQHF
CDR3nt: TGTGCCAGCAGTTACGCAGGAAGCAATCAGCCCCAGCATTTT

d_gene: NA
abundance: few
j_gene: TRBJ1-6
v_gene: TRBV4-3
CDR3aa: CASSRGGGRTARAHSPLHF
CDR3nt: TGCGCCAGCAGCCGTGGCGGGGGCCGAACTGCCCGTGCCCATTCACCCCTCCACTTT

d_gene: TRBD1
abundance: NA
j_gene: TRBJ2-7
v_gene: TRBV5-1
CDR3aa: CASSTGTGTYEQYF
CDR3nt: TGCGCCAGCAGCACCGGGACAGGTACTTACGAGCAGTACTTC

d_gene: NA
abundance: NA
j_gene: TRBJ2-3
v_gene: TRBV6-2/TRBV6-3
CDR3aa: CASSGRITDTQYF
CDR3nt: TGTGCCAGCAGTGGGAGGATCACAGATACGCAGTATTTT